The 19 T cell receptor beta chains below all came from one sample that was sequenced in a study of shared clonotypes between healthy human individuals. Only in-frame clones appear in the TCRdb table, and some are missing; sequencing was by immunoSEQ multiplex PCR. The table lists about 2.1 million clones, approximately 94% of them singletons. In the naive CD8 group, cells lacked CD45RO and were positively selected for CCR7, so terminally differentiated effector memory CD45RA+ cells were left out. Sequencing input: naive CD8+ T cells from PBMCs. These receptors were taken from a man younger than 35 in good health. Some clones in this sample may be carry-over from other donors' samples.

This chain joins TRBV9 and TRBJ1-3, with D unclear. Trimming removed 1 base from V and 5 bases from J, with 19 bases in between. Germline V lookup: CDR1 SGDLS, CDR2 YYNGEE. The CDR3 length is 17 residues. CDR3 in amino acids: CASSVNDLPNLRNTIYF. The CDR3 DNA reads TGTGCCAGCAGCGTAAACGACCTACCGAATCTGAGAAACACCATATATTTT. Filled out from reference TRBV9 and TRBJ1-3, the complete variable domain reads DSGVTQTPKHLITATGQRVTLRCSPRSGDLSVYWYQQSLDQGLQFLIQYYNGEERAKGNILERFSAQQFPDLHSELNLSSLELGDSALYFCASSVNDLPNLRNTIYFGEGSWLTVV.

This chain joins TRBV5-1 and TRBJ2-1, with a tentative D call TRBD2 (5 bases). Looked up from germline, CDR1 is SGHRS and CDR2 is YFSETQ. CDR3 length: 14 amino acids. The V gene lost 0 bases and the J gene lost 7 bases, with 11 bases spanning the gap. The CDR3 loop reads CASSLAVGENEQFF. The CDR3 DNA follows: TGCGCCAGCAGCTTGGCCGTTGGGGAGAATGAGCAGTTCTTC.

CDR3 loop: CASRGVVGPNTEAFF. As DNA, the CDR3 is TGTGCCAGCAGGGGAGTGGTAGGGCCAAACACTGAAGCTTTCTTT. The V gene is TRBV7-9, the J gene TRBJ1-1, with D unresolved. The germline V and J ends were trimmed by 6 bases and 2 bases, with 16 bases remaining between them. Germline CDR1 is SEHNR and CDR2 is FQNEAQ (reference sequence). The CDR3 has 15 amino acids.

This clone appeared a single time. The chain joins TRBV27 to TRBJ1-1, with D perhaps matching TRBD1 (5 bases). CDR3 length equals 17 residues. Looked up from germline, CDR1 is MNHEY and CDR2 is SMNVEV (reference sequence). Between the trimmed V and J ends, which lost 8 bases and 4 bases, there was a span of 26 bases. The CDR3 loop is CASGPPGLAGGGTEAFF. In DNA form, the CDR3 reads TGTGCCAGCGGTCCTCCCGGGTTGGCAGGCGGGGGCACTGAAGCTTTCTTT.

As to this clone: Germline and junction disagree at one end, which may indicate a read error. Other DNA sequences within the sample encode an identical CDR3. The gene calls are TRBV6-5 and TRBJ1-2; 7 nucleotides agree with TRBD1. The germline CDR1 and CDR2 sequences are MNHEY and SVGAGI. CDR3 length: 13 residues. CDR3 bases: TGTGCTAGCAGCGTGAGGGGGCGCGAAGGCTACACCTTC. As protein: CASSVRGREGYTF.

V gene TRBV27 combines with J gene TRBJ2-3, with 9 bases lining up with TRBD2. The V and J ends lost 2 bases and 3 bases, in that order; junction bases with no gene match: 6. Looked up from germline, CDR1 is MNHEY and CDR2 is SMNVEV (reference sequence). This CDR3 spans 16 amino acids. The CDR3 is CASSLRGGRGTDTQYF. In nucleotides, the CDR3 is TGTGCCAGCAGTTTACGGGGCGGGAGGGGGACAGATACGCAGTATTTT.

Remarks on this clone: The sample carries other DNA sequences with the same CDR3. The rearrangement uses TRBV29-1 and TRBJ2-7; 12 bases are a match to TRBD2. CDR3 size: 13 residues. The V gene end was trimmed by 6 bases and the J gene end by 3 bases; junction bases not matched to a gene: 3. CDR1 SQVTM and CDR2 ANQGSEA come from the germline V gene. DNA of the CDR3: TGCAGCGTATGGACTAGCGGGAACTACGAGCAGTACTTC. Protein sequence: CSVWTSGNYEQYF.

The chain is built from TRBV4-3 and TRBJ2-5; 8 bases map to TRBD2. J gave up 7 bases and V 4 bases, and 5 bases lay outside the gene matches. Germline V gives CDR1 LGHNA, CDR2 YSLEER. The CDR3 is made up of 13 amino acids. This chain's CDR3 is CASSPGGGRTQYF. CDR3 DNA sequence: TGCGCCAGCAGCCCGGGCGGGGGGCGGACCCAGTACTTC.

This chain joins TRBV27 and TRBJ1-2; possibly TRBD1 for D (5 bases). The CDR3 sequence is 14 residues long. CDR1 MNHEY and CDR2 SMNVEV come from the germline V gene (reference sequence). V lost 8 bases to trimming and J lost 5 bases, with 18 bases between them. CDR3 residues: CASGSGGSGYGYTF. The DNA of the CDR3 is TGTGCCAGCGGCTCGGGGGGAAGTGGATATGGCTACACCTTC.

This clone has just one count. The rearrangement joins TRBV21-1 to TRBJ1-5. TRBV21-1 has pseudogene status. The length of the CDR3 is 19 residues. CDR3 DNA: TGTGCCAGCAGCAAAGCGCGTGGCAGGGAGGGAAAAGTGAATCAGCCCCAGCATTTT. It specifies CASSKARGREGKVNQPQHF.

The table lists this clone with a few counts. The gene calls are TRBV7-6 and TRBJ2-1; D uncertain. V lost 3 bases and J 8 bases, leaving 5 bases between the germline ends. Germline CDR1 is SGHVS and CDR2 is FNYEAQ. The CDR3 length is 11 residues. The CDR3 protein is CASSFGHEQFF. CDR3 coding DNA: TGTGCCAGCAGCTTTGGTCATGAGCAGTTCTTC.

The chain couples TRBV11-2 to TRBJ2-2; D gene uncertain. This CDR3 has 10 residues. Trimming shortened V by 9 bases and J by 5 bases, and 4 bases separated the two germline ends. CDR1 and CDR2 from the germline V gene are SGHAT and FQNNGV. The chain's CDR3 is CASWTGELFF. In DNA, the CDR3 is TGTGCCAGTTGGACCGGGGAGCTGTTTTTT.

This chain connects TRBV11-3 to TRBJ1-2; 8 bases fit TRBD1. This CDR3 region has 14 residues. Trimming at V came to 5 bases and at J to 3 bases, leaving 5 bases not matched to a gene. Germline V gives CDR1 SGHNT, CDR2 YENEEA. The CDR3 protein is CASSLRGQDYGYTF. The CDR3 region has the DNA TGTGCCAGCAGCCTCAGGGGGCAAGACTATGGCTACACCTTC.

This chain connects TRBV19 to TRBJ2-7, with 7 positions matching TRBD2. The CDR3 loop spans 15 amino acids. V lost 6 bases, J lost 6 bases, and 14 bases stayed unmatched. The germline CDR1 and CDR2 sequences are LNHDA and SQIVND (reference sequence). In DNA, the CDR3 is TGTGCCAGTAGCGAGCCACGGGAGGCGGGTTTCGAGCAGTACTTC. This codes for CASSEPREAGFEQYF.

The rearrangement links TRBV9 to TRBJ2-1; tentatively, D is TRBD1 or TRBD2 (6 bases each). This CDR3 is 13 amino acids long. Trimming removed 7 bases from V and 8 bases from J, with 16 bases in between. Germline V gene data show CDR1 as SGDLS and CDR2 as YYNGEE. The DNA for the CDR3 is TGTGCCAGCGGGGGGCAGATCCTCGATGAGCAGTTCTTC. Encoded protein: CASGGQILDEQFF. Full variable domain (missing parts from reference TRBV9 and TRBJ2-1): DSGVTQTPKHLITATGQRVTLRCSPRSGDLSVYWYQQSLDQGLQFLIQYYNGEERAKGNILERFSAQQFPDLHSELNLSSLELGDSALYFCASGGQILDEQFFGPGTRLTVL.

This sequence joins TRBV4-3 and TRBJ1-1; D possibly corresponds to TRBD1 (5 bases). Germline CDR1 is LGHNA and CDR2 is YSLEER. The CDR3 length is 15 residues. V gave up 0 bases and J gave up 4 bases, with 12 bases separating them. The CDR3 nucleotides are TGCGCCAGCAGCCAAGATAGAGGGGTGGGCACTGAAGCTTTCTTT. Its translation: CASSQDRGVGTEAFF.

This chain connects TRBV6-5 to TRBJ2-1; TRBD1 is a possible D gene (5 bases). The ends were cut back, 2 bases at V and 3 bases at J, with 8 bases in the middle. This CDR3 has 14 amino acids. Looked up from germline, CDR1 is MNHEY and CDR2 is SVGAGI. CDR3 sequence: CASSYMTDYNEQFF. The CDR3 DNA follows: TGTGCCAGCAGTTACATGACAGACTACAATGAGCAGTTCTTC.

The gene calls are TRBV7-9 and TRBJ2-3; D remains ambiguous. The CDR3 loop spans 11 amino acids. Per germline, CDR1 SEHNR and CDR2 FQNEAQ (reference sequence). The V end was cut by 6 bases, the J end by 5 bases, with 6 bases between. The CDR3 reads CASRTLDTQYF. In nucleotides, the CDR3 is TGTGCCAGCAGGACGCTAGATACGCAGTATTTT.

The gene calls are TRBV27 and TRBJ2-5, with 11 bases identical to TRBD1. Germline V CDR1 and CDR2: MNHEY, SMNVEV (reference sequence). CDR3 length equals 18 residues. The ends lost 5 bases at V and 4 bases at J; junction bases unmatched: 15. This chain's CDR3 is CASSILKSPGQGVETQYF. As DNA, the CDR3 is TGTGCCAGCAGTATCCTAAAATCACCGGGACAGGGGGTAGAGACCCAGTACTTC.